This TCR beta chain was obtained from a study of cytomegalovirus exposure and HLA in healthy donors. PCR primers comprised 60 Vbeta and 13 Jbeta primers. Sequencing was performed with immunoSEQ multiplex PCR; in TCRdb, only in-frame clones are kept and a portion is missing. The sample contains 170,000 or so clones, 60% to 80% of which appear only once. Germline values: CDR1 KGHSH, CDR2 LQKENI. This CDR3 is 13 amino acids long. V gave up 1 base and J gave up 5 bases, with 8 bases separating them. The V gene is TRBV18, the J gene TRBJ1-1; no clear D. The TCR comes from a woman aged 45-60 years in good health and CMV-seropositive. The sequenced material came from PBMCs. The CDR3 protein is CASSPLRGTEAFF. The CDR3 nucleotides are TGTGCCAGCTCACCACTGCGGGGAACTGAAGCTTTCTTT.